One and the same sample provided the 14 T cell receptor beta chains below, sequenced in a study of T cells after yellow fever vaccination. TCRdb itself ran the 5' RACE reads through MiXCR, one entry per CDR3 protein. This table holds 200,000 to 250,000 distinct CDR3 sequences, 6.9% found once. Material: CD4+ T cells sorted from PBMCs, obtained 15 days after the yellow fever booster vaccination. These TCRs come from a man aged 25-45 years who received the YFV17D yellow fever vaccine.

This clonotype was counted only a few times. The V and J genes are TRBV6-5 and TRBJ2-7; 10 nucleotides match TRBD2. Germline-derived CDR1 and CDR2 are MNHEY and SVGAGI. V trimming: 7 bases; J trimming: 5 bases; junction bases outside the gene matches: 11. This CDR3 has 15 amino acids. The CDR3 here is CASTQVLAGIHEQYF. The DNA for the CDR3 is TGTGCCAGCACCCAAGTACTAGCGGGAATCCACGAGCAGTACTTC.

This clonotype was picked up a small number of times. The rearrangement joins TRBV29-1 to TRBJ1-1; possible D gene TRBD1, 5 bases. Germline assignment: CDR1 SQVTM and CDR2 ANQGSEA. Deletions cut 6 bases from V and 2 bases from J, with 16 bases between. The CDR3 spans 14 residues. This CDR3 is CSVAPGTGNTEAFF. Here the CDR3 DNA reads TGCAGCGTAGCCCCAGGGACGGGTAACACTGAAGCTTTCTTT.

Only a few counts were recorded for this clonotype. The chain combines TRBV7-2 with TRBJ2-2; tentatively, D is TRBD1 (5 bases). The CDR3 loop spans 14 amino acids. Trimming removed 1 base from V and 7 bases from J, with 10 bases in between. Germline values: CDR1 SGHTA, CDR2 FQGNSA. For the CDR3, the DNA is TGTGCCAGCAGCTTAGGCAGGGCAAACGGGGAGCTGTTTTTT. Translating gives CASSLGRANGELFF.

This clonotype has just a few counts. V is TRBV18 and J is TRBJ2-5; no clear D. Trimming took off 5 bases at V and 5 bases at J, with 21 bases between the two ends. The CDR3 runs to 16 residues. CDR1 and CDR2 (germline): KGHSH, LQKENI. The CDR3 here is CASSKGRTADTETQYF. CDR3 coding DNA: TGTGCCAGCTCAAAAGGACGGACGGCTGATACCGAGACCCAGTACTTC.

CDR3 sequence: CASSSSGIKGNEQFF. CDR3 bases: TGTGCCAGCAGCTCGAGCGGGATCAAGGGTAATGAGCAGTTCTTC. The chain recombines TRBV7-2 with TRBJ2-1; 7 bases line up with TRBD2. The CDR3 covers 15 residues. CDR1 SGHTA and CDR2 FQGNSA come from the germline V gene. V gave up 4 bases and J gave up 7 bases; unmatched junction bases: 10. The variable domain in full, with the rest retrieved from reference TRBV7-2 and TRBJ2-1, is GAGVSQSPSNKVTEKGKDVELRCDPISGHTALYWYRQSLGQGLEFLIYFQGNSAPDKSGLPSDRFSAERTGGSVSTLTIQRTQQEDSAVYLCASSSSGIKGNEQFFGPGTRLTVL.

The chain couples TRBV10-3 to TRBJ2-3; 9 bases map to TRBD2. The CDR3 is 14 residues long. The V gene end was trimmed by 9 bases and the J gene end by 2 bases; junction bases not matched to a gene: 6. CDR1 is ENHRY, CDR2 SYGVKD, per germline. CDR3 DNA: TGTGCCATTCAGACTAGCGGACCCACAGATACGCAGTATTTT. This gives the protein CAIQTSGPTDTQYF.

The chain combines TRBV13 with TRBJ2-7; no firm D call. Germline-derived CDR1 and CDR2 are PRHDT and FYEKMQ (reference sequence). This CDR3 is 16 amino acids long. V shed 4 bases and J shed 2 bases, with 18 bases lying between them. CDR3 DNA sequence: TGTGCCAGCAGCTCCAAAAGTGGAGTTCTCGCCTACGAGCAGTACTTC. It encodes CASSSKSGVLAYEQYF. The entire variable domain, with the rest obtained from reference TRBV13 and TRBJ2-7, is as follows: AAGVIQSPRHLIKEKRETATLKCYPIPRHDTVYWYQQGPGQDPQFLISFYEKMQSDKGSIPDRFSAQQFSDYHSELNMSSLELGDSALYFCASSSKSGVLAYEQYFGPGTRLTVT.

This clonotype was detected only a few times. J is TRBJ1-1 and V is TRBV5-1, with TRBD1 as a possible D gene (5 bases). CDR1 SGHRS and CDR2 YFSETQ come from the germline V gene. The CDR3 is 16 residues long. V lost 5 bases and J lost 0, with 17 bases in between. CDR3: CASSPGRGALNTEAFF. The DNA of the CDR3 is TGCGCCAGCAGTCCGGGGAGGGGAGCCTTGAACACTGAAGCTTTCTTT.

J is TRBJ2-1 and V is TRBV20-1; 10 bases agree with TRBD2. Germline V lookup: CDR1 DFQATT, CDR2 SNEGSKA (reference sequence). Unmatched junction bases numbered 2, after V lost 2 bases and J lost 4 bases. The CDR3 has 14 residues. The CDR3 nucleotides are TGCAGTGCTAGACGGACTAGCGGATACAATGAGCAGTTCTTC. Translated: CSARRTSGYNEQFF.

Concerning this clonotype: A much larger clone differs from this one at a single base, so this may be a read error. This chain joins TRBV20-1 and TRBJ2-6; unclear D gene. There are 13 residues in the CDR3. Looked up from germline, CDR1 is DFQATT and CDR2 is SNEGSKA (reference sequence). The V end lost 3 bases, the J end lost 6 bases, and 9 bases lay between the germline ends. Here the CDR3 DNA reads TGCAGTGCTAGGAGGCCTGCGGCCAACGTCCTGACTTTC. Translation gives CSARRPAANVLTF.

V and J are TRBV19 and TRBJ2-7, with D possibly being TRBD1 (5 bases). The germline gives CDR1 LNHDA, CDR2 SQIVND (reference sequence). The CDR3 covers 14 residues. V dropped 3 bases and J dropped 3 bases, with 12 bases sitting between them. CDR3 sequence reads: CASSIAGKDYEQYF. CDR3 nucleotide sequence: TGTGCCAGTAGTATTGCAGGGAAGGACTACGAGCAGTACTTC.

This clonotype was detected a few times. This CDR3 is CASSLEAGSKGYTF. CDR3 in DNA: TGCGCCAGCAGCTTGGAAGCAGGGAGTAAAGGCTACACCTTC. The gene calls are TRBV5-1 and TRBJ1-2; maybe TRBD1 (5 bases). The CDR3 contains 14 residues. V was clipped by 0 bases and J by 8 bases, with 14 bases between them. The germline V gene has CDR1 SGHRS and CDR2 YFSETQ.

The chain joins TRBV13 to TRBJ1-1; weak D call: TRBD1 (6 bases). The germline V gene encodes CDR1 PRHDT and CDR2 FYEKMQ (reference sequence). Between the trimmed V and J ends, which lost 2 bases and 5 bases, there was a span of 12 bases. The CDR3 contains 14 residues. The CDR3 is CASSLRTGRTEAFF. In DNA form, the CDR3 reads TGTGCCAGCAGCTTACGAACAGGGAGGACTGAAGCTTTCTTT.

The chain joins TRBV5-5 to TRBJ2-1; D tentatively reads TRBD1 or TRBD2 (5 bases each). Looked up from germline, CDR1 is SGHKS and CDR2 is YYEKEE (reference sequence). The CDR3 contains 17 residues. Trimming cost V 1 base and J 1 base, with 15 bases left between them. Written as DNA, the CDR3 is TGTGCCAGCAGCTTGTTGGTCCGGGACCCGTCCTACAATGAGCAGTTCTTC. Translating it yields CASSLLVRDPSYNEQFF. The full variable domain, completed using reference TRBV5-5 and TRBJ2-1, is DAGVTQSPTHLIKTRGQQVTLRCSPISGHKSVSWYQQVLGQGPQFIFQYYEKEERGRGNFPDRFSARQFPNYSSELNVNALLLGDSALYLCASSLLVRDPSYNEQFFGPGTRLTVL.